Below, 30 T cell receptor beta chains from the same sample are listed, as sequenced in a study of T cell repertoires in cytomegalovirus infection. MiXCR, applied by TCRdb to the reads, yields one record per CDR3 protein. The table includes around 330,000 distinct CDR3 sequences, 15% to 20% detected once. Source material: PBMCs. These receptors originate from a human donor in good health (CMV status not recorded). Some clones in this sample may be carry-over from other donors' samples.

This clonotype was detected ten times or more. The chain links TRBV7-2 to TRBJ2-5; D unresolved. In germline, CDR1 is SGHTA, CDR2 FQGNSA. The CDR3 consists of 13 residues. Trimming took off 3 bases at V and 6 bases at J, with 11 bases between the two ends. The DNA of the CDR3 is TGTGCCAGCAGCTTTATGAGCGTGCAGACCCAGTACTTC. The encoded protein is CASSFMSVQTQYF. Full variable domain (rest looked up from reference TRBV7-2 and TRBJ2-5): GAGVSQSPSNKVTEKGKDVELRCDPISGHTALYWYRQSLGQGLEFLIYFQGNSAPDKSGLPSDRFSAERTGGSVSTLTIQRTQQEDSAVYLCASSFMSVQTQYFGPGTRLLVL.

This clonotype has a handful of counts. The CDR3 bases are TGTGCCACCCACGCGGGACAGGGGCGCGAGCAGTACTTC. It encodes CATHAGQGREQYF. The V call is TRBV15, the J call TRBJ2-7; 10 bases align to TRBD1. Germline V gene lookup returns CDR1 LNHNV and CDR2 YYDKDF (reference sequence). This CDR3 spans 13 amino acids. The V and J ends lost 8 bases and 6 bases, in that order; junction bases with no gene match: 7.

This clonotype was seen at least ten times. The chain employs TRBV7-2 and TRBJ1-4, with D unresolved. This CDR3 comprises 14 residues. Looked up from germline, CDR1 is SGHTA and CDR2 is FQGNSA. V lost 1 base and J 8 bases, leaving 11 bases between the germline ends. Written as DNA, the CDR3 is TGTGCCAGCAGCTTAGGAGGGATGGTCGAAAAACTGTTTTTT. Encoded protein: CASSLGGMVEKLFF. Variable domain in full (rest from reference TRBV7-2 and TRBJ1-4): GAGVSQSPSNKVTEKGKDVELRCDPISGHTALYWYRQSLGQGLEFLIYFQGNSAPDKSGLPSDRFSAERTGGSVSTLTIQRTQQEDSAVYLCASSLGGMVEKLFFGSGTQLSVL.

This clonotype was observed many times. Germline is not matched at one junction end, which may reflect a read error. The chain uses TRBV7-7 and TRBJ2-5; 10 bases match TRBD1. The CDR3 contains 16 residues. Germline lookup yields CDR1 SSHAT and CDR2 FNYEAQ (reference sequence). The CDR3 nucleotides are TGTGCTAGCAGCTTAGCGCCGGACAGGGGGAGAGAGACCCAGTACTTC. Amino acids: CASSLAPDRGRETQYF.

The V call is TRBV27, the J call TRBJ1-5; tentatively, D is TRBD1 (6 bases). Germline V lookup: CDR1 MNHEY, CDR2 SMNVEV (reference sequence). V was trimmed by 6 bases and J by 5 bases, leaving 17 bases between them. The CDR3 covers 15 residues. CDR3: CASRLRGGRDQPQHF. For the CDR3, the DNA is TGTGCCAGCAGACTCAGGGGCGGGCGTGATCAGCCCCAGCATTTT.

This clonotype has ten or more counts. The chain links TRBV7-2 to TRBJ1-1, with a possible D match to TRBD1 (6 bases). Trimming took off 2 bases at V and 0 bases at J, with 10 bases between the two ends. The CDR3 is 15 residues long. CDR1 and CDR2 (germline): SGHTA, FQGNSA. The CDR3 region has the DNA TGTGCCAGCAGCTTAATATACAGGGTGAACACTGAAGCTTTCTTT. Translation: CASSLIYRVNTEAFF. Based on the CDR3 plus reference TRBV7-2 and TRBJ1-1, the full variable domain is GAGVSQSPSNKVTEKGKDVELRCDPISGHTALYWYRQSLGQGLEFLIYFQGNSAPDKSGLPSDRFSAERTGGSVSTLTIQRTQQEDSAVYLCASSLIYRVNTEAFFGQGTRLTVV.

The genes are TRBV19 and TRBJ1-2; TRBD1 agrees at 7 bases. Germline V CDR1 and CDR2: LNHDA, SQIVND (reference sequence). Trimming took 8 bases from V and 4 from J; bases not matched to a gene: 7. The CDR3 contains 13 residues. For the CDR3, the DNA is TGTGCCAGTCAATTCCAGGGGGTCTATGGCTACACCTTC. Amino acid sequence: CASQFQGVYGYTF.

The gene calls are TRBV10-3 and TRBJ2-1; D might be TRBD1 (6 bases). V gave up 3 bases and J gave up 6 bases, with 12 bases separating them. The germline gives CDR1 ENHRY, CDR2 SYGVKD. The CDR3 is 14 residues long. CDR3 sequence (DNA): TGTGCCATCAGTGAAGGAGGACAGATCAATGAGCAGTTCTTC. Encoded protein: CAISEGGQINEQFF.

Many counts were recorded for this clonotype. Written as DNA, the CDR3 is TGTGCCAGCAGTATCCTAGCGGGGGGTTCCTACAATGAGCAGTTCTTC. Its protein is CASSILAGGSYNEQFF. The chain links TRBV27 to TRBJ2-1; 11 positions agree with TRBD2. The germline V gene has CDR1 MNHEY and CDR2 SMNVEV (reference sequence). The J segment lost 1 base and the V segment lost 5 bases, leaving 4 bases of the junction unmatched. This CDR3 spans 16 amino acids.

This clonotype was counted many times. The rearrangement links TRBV28 to TRBJ2-7; 7 nucleotides align to TRBD2. Per the germline V gene, CDR1 is MDHEN and CDR2 is SYDVKM. CDR3 length: 15 amino acids. The ends lost 4 bases at V and 3 bases at J; junction bases unmatched: 9. CDR3 residues: CASSSLGGKVYEQYF. Here the CDR3 DNA reads TGTGCCAGCAGTTCCCTGGGGGGGAAGGTCTACGAGCAGTACTTC.

The sample holds many counts of this clonotype. The chain uses TRBV6-2 or TRBV6-3 and TRBJ2-5; D may correspond to TRBD1 or TRBD2 (6 bases each). Trimming removed 0 bases from V and 4 bases from J, with 18 bases in between. The length of the CDR3 is 17 residues. CDR1 and CDR2 from the germline V gene are MNHEY and SVGEGT. The CDR3: CASSYSPQGGFGETQYF. CDR3 coding DNA: TGTGCCAGCAGTTACTCCCCACAGGGAGGATTTGGAGAGACCCAGTACTTC.

In this sample, this clonotype turned up a few times. J is TRBJ1-4 and V is TRBV4-2; D gene unclear. This CDR3 region has 15 residues. Trimming removed 4 bases at V and 8 bases at J, with 17 bases between. Germline values: CDR1 LGHNA, CDR2 YNFKEQ. The CDR3 here is CASSLKRDSGEKLFF. In DNA form, the CDR3 reads TGTGCCAGCAGCCTTAAGCGGGATTCTGGGGAAAAACTGTTTTTT.

The sample holds many counts of this clonotype. The gene calls are TRBV12-3 or TRBV12-4 and TRBJ2-7, with TRBD2 matching over 16 bases. CDR3 size: 18 residues. V lost 4 bases and J lost 1; bases outside the gene matches: 7. The CDR3 DNA follows: TGTGCCAGCAGTTGGGGACTAGCGGGGGGGGCTCAATCCTACGAGCAGTACTTC. Its translation: CASSWGLAGGAQSYEQYF.

This clonotype showed up just a few times. V gene TRBV20-1 combines with J gene TRBJ1-2, with D tentatively TRBD1 (5 bases). V lost 3 bases, J lost 4 bases, and 21 bases lay in between. The germline CDR1 and CDR2 sequences are DFQATT and SNEGSKA (reference sequence). CDR3 length: 16 residues. CDR3 nucleotides: TGCAGTGCTAGGGGGCAGGGACCTATCCCGGTCTATGGCTACACCTTC. As protein: CSARGQGPIPVYGYTF.

This clonotype turned up a few times. V usage is TRBV7-2 and J usage is TRBJ1-4; D might be TRBD1 (5 bases). The CDR3 runs 15 residues. Trimming stripped 2 bases from V and 0 bases from J, with 7 bases between. Germline V gene data show CDR1 as SGHTA and CDR2 as FQGNSA. The CDR3: CASSLQGSTNEKLFF. In nucleotides, the CDR3 is TGTGCCAGCAGCTTACAGGGATCAACTAATGAAAAACTGTTTTTT.

This chain connects TRBV12-3 or TRBV12-4 to TRBJ1-2; perhaps TRBD1 as D (5 bases). With 7 bases removed from V and 5 bases from J, the gap between germline ends came to 17 bases. CDR3 length equals 14 residues. As DNA, the CDR3 is TGTGCCAGCACCTCGGGACGGATTAGATATGGCTACACCTTC. This sequence encodes CASTSGRIRYGYTF.

On this clonotype: One end of the junction is discordant with germline, which a read error may explain. This chain uses TRBV15 with TRBJ2-7; 10 nucleotides match TRBD2. Germline CDR1 reads LNHNV; CDR2 reads YYDKDF (reference sequence). CDR3 length: 16 amino acids. CDR3 residues: CATSRDLTSGAYGQYF. Written as DNA, the CDR3 is TGTGCCACCAGCAGAGATCTTACTAGCGGGGCCTACGGGCAGTACTTC.

V gene TRBV12-3 or TRBV12-4 combines with J gene TRBJ2-2, with D perhaps matching TRBD2 (5 bases). The CDR3 sequence is 16 residues long. The V and J ends lost 2 bases and 5 bases respectively, with 15 bases between them. CDR3 residues: CASSLTTGMGTGELFF. The CDR3, as DNA: TGTGCCAGCAGTTTAACGACGGGGATGGGAACCGGGGAGCTGTTTTTT.

In its sample, this clonotype was seen many times. The chain carries TRBV12-3 or TRBV12-4 and TRBJ1-2, with D possibly being TRBD1 (6 bases). Trimming removed 7 bases at V and 8 bases at J, with 17 bases between. This CDR3 spans 13 amino acids. This CDR3 reads CASTKLGGAGYTF. The CDR3 DNA reads as TGTGCCAGCACCAAACTTGGGGGGGCGGGCTACACCTTC.

The sample holds a few counts of this clonotype. V and J are TRBV12-3 or TRBV12-4 and TRBJ2-7; D tentatively fits TRBD1 or TRBD2 (5 bases each). Trimming left V 8 bases short and J 7 bases short, with 24 bases between. This CDR3 region has 15 residues. CDR3 region: CASLLRAGKQSEQYF. The CDR3 bases are TGTGCCAGCCTCTTGCGGGCAGGGAAGCAATCGGAGCAGTACTTC.

This clonotype was picked up a small number of times. This rearrangement joins TRBV10-2 to TRBJ2-7, with 9 bases fitting TRBD1. The CDR3 extends over 12 amino acids. The germline gives CDR1 WSHSY, CDR2 SAAADI. With V trimmed by 8 bases and J by 7 bases, 6 bases remained unmatched. The CDR3 here is CASGRTGEEQYF. In DNA form, the CDR3 reads TGCGCCAGCGGCAGGACAGGGGAGGAGCAGTACTTC.

V gene TRBV5-6 combines with J gene TRBJ1-4, with a weak D call TRBD1 (6 bases). Trimming took off 0 bases at V and 5 bases at J, with 14 bases between the two ends. CDR3 length: 16 residues. The germline gives CDR1 SGHDT, CDR2 YYEEEE. The chain's CDR3 is CASSLADDRRNEKLFF. The CDR3 DNA reads TGTGCCAGCAGCTTGGCGGATGACAGGCGGAATGAAAAACTGTTTTTT.

This clonotype has at least ten counts. V gene TRBV19 combines with J gene TRBJ2-1; a possible D gene is TRBD2 (5 bases). The CDR3 totals 15 residues. Trimming took 4 bases from V and 7 from J, leaving 17 bases between them. Looked up from germline, CDR1 is LNHDA and CDR2 is SQIVND (reference sequence). DNA for the CDR3: TGTGCCAGTAGTAGTGAAAGGTGGCGCGGGAATGAGCAGTTCTTC. Its translation: CASSSERWRGNEQFF.

There are a few counts of this clonotype. A much larger clone sits a single nucleotide away, making a read error possible. For the CDR3, the DNA is TGTGCCAGCAGTGTCTACGAGCAGTACTTC. It encodes CASSVYEQYF. The V gene is TRBV2, the J gene TRBJ2-7; D call uncertain. V lost 4 bases and J lost 3, with 1 base in between. The CDR3 runs to 10 residues. CDR1 and CDR2 (germline): SNHLY, FYNNEI. The full variable domain, in which reference TRBV2 and TRBJ2-7 provide the parts outside the CDR3, is EPEVTQTPSHQVTQMGQEVILRCVPISNHLYFYWYRQILGQKVEFLVSFYNNEISEKSEIFDDQFSVERPDGSNFTLKIRSTKLEDSAMYFCASSVYEQYFGPGTRLTVT.

CDR3 in amino acids: CASSLESVSGANVLTF. The CDR3 DNA is TGTGCCAGCAGCTTGGAGTCAGTCTCTGGGGCCAACGTCCTGACTTTC. The chain combines TRBV5-6 with TRBJ2-6, with D uncertain. Germline CDR1 SGHDT, CDR2 YYEEEE. V was cut by 0 bases and J by 0 bases, with 7 bases left in between. CDR3 length: 16 amino acids.

This chain uses TRBV27 with TRBJ2-5; D not certain. The CDR3 runs to 15 residues. Germline lookup yields CDR1 MNHEY and CDR2 SMNVEV (reference sequence). V was cut by 4 bases and J by 5 bases, with 17 bases left in between. The CDR3 protein is CASSSLLATPETQYF. DNA for the CDR3: TGTGCCAGCAGTTCTCTGCTGGCAACCCCGGAGACCCAGTACTTC.

The rearrangement joins TRBV20-1 to TRBJ2-3, with TRBD2 identical over 8 bases. Germline CDR1 DFQATT, CDR2 SNEGSKA (reference sequence). The V segment lost 5 bases and the J segment 1 base; nucleotides outside the gene matches: 5. The CDR3 spans 14 residues. CDR3 sequence reads: CSALKLAGTDTQYF. The CDR3 nucleotides are TGCAGTGCTCTTAAACTAGCGGGCACAGATACGCAGTATTTT.

A remark on this clonotype: It may be a read error: a sequence one base away is much more abundant. The CDR3 DNA is TGTGCCAGCAGCCCTAGACCCGGAGGGGGCTATGGCTACACCTTC. Translated: CASSPRPGGGYGYTF. The V gene is TRBV7-2, the J gene TRBJ1-2; tentative D call: TRBD1 (6 bases). The CDR3 extends over 15 amino acids. The ends were cut back, 5 bases at V and 4 bases at J, with 17 bases in the middle. Germline-derived CDR1 and CDR2 are SGHTA and FQGNSA. Drawing the rest from reference TRBV7-2 and TRBJ1-2, the complete variable domain is GAGVSQSPSNKVTEKGKDVELRCDPISGHTALYWYRQSLGQGLEFLIYFQGNSAPDKSGLPSDRFSAERTGGSVSTLTIQRTQQEDSAVYLCASSPRPGGGYGYTFGSGTRLTVV.

This rearrangement joins TRBV4-3 to TRBJ1-1; D unresolved. V lost 2 bases and J lost 1, with 11 bases in between. The CDR3 runs 15 residues. The germline V gene encodes CDR1 LGHNA and CDR2 YSLEER. For the CDR3, the DNA is TGCGCCAGCAGCCAATCGACGGGGAAGAACACTGAAGCTTTCTTT. It codes for CASSQSTGKNTEAFF.

This clonotype was seen ten or more times. The chain's CDR3 is CASSLGPAKGGNTIYF. DNA of the CDR3: TGTGCCAGCAGCTTAGGGCCGGCCAAAGGAGGAAACACCATATATTTT. The chain joins TRBV7-6 to TRBJ1-3; the D is unclear. Germline V gene data show CDR1 as SGHVS and CDR2 as FNYEAQ. This CDR3 region has 16 residues. V lost 1 base and J lost 4, with 14 bases in between.